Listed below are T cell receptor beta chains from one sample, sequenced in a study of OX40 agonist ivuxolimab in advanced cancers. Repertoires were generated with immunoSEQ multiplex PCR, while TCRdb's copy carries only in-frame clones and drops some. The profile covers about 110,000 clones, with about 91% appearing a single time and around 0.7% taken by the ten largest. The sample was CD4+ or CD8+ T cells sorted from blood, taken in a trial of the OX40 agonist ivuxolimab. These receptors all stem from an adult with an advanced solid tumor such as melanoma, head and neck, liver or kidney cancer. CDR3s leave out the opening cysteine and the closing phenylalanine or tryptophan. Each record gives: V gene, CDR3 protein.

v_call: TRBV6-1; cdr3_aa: ASHQNTEAF
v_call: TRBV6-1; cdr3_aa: ASSEQRSEPQH
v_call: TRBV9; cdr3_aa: ASSVGSSGGDNEQF
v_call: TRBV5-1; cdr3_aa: ASSPRAGSGYT
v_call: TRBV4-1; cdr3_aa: ASSQEQGADSYNSPLH
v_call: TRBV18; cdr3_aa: ASSPPVSDEQF
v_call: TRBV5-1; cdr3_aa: ASSPGTSGNEQY
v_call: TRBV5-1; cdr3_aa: ASSRRTGEGGDTGELF
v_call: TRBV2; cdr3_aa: ASRGTGGDEQY
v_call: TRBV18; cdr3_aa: ASSPPPGLAGGRTTYEQY
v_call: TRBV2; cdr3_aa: ASLRRITDTQY
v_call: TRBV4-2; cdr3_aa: ASASADSAGGDTQY
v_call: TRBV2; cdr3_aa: ASRRTGGTGETQY
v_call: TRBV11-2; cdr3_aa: ASSLGGQTGELF
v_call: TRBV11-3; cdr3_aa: ASSLGGQSGAF
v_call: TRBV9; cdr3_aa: ASSSRGDGLIGELF
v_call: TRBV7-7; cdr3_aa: ASSATSTTEQY
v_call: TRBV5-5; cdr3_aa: ASSLESRATYEQY
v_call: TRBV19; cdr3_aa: ASSPGQSATNYGYT
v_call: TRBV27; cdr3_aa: ASSQTLWPGETQY
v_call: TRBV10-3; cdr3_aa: AISDMDRGTDTQY
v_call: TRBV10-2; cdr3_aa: ASSESTRNIYGYT
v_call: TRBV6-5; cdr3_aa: ASRPLDRQVYEQY
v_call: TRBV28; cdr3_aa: ASSYRDSYGYT
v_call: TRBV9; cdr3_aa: ASSAKAMTSNEQF
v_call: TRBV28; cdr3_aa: ASSSWGFGGVTYEQY
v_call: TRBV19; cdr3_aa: ASTPSGLEETQY
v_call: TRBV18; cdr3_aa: ASSPMEGSMNTEAF
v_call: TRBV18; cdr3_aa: ASSPGGLSYEQY
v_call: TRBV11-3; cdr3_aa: ASSVLTGTGNTGKLF
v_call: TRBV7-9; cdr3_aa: ASSRDRGDEKLF
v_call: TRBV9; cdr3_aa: ASKFGPSTDTQY
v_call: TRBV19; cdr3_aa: ASRSSTSGGQETQY
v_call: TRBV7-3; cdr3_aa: ASSKQETYNEQF
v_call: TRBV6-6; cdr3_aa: ASSYSIQGHEQY
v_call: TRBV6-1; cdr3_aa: ASSEGHALVTEAF
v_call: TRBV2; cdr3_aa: ASNNGASRTEAF
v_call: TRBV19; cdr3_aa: ASRGWYEQY
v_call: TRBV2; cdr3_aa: ASSEEGTGYT
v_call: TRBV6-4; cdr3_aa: ASSDVGGPYNEQF
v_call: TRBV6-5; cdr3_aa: ASSKTTGGNQPQH
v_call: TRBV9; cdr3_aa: ASSLRGIYTDTQY
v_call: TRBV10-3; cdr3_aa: AISESTDYGYT
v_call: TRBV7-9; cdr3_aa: ASSLFGVGPETQY
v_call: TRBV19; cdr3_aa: ASSIGASGDNEQF
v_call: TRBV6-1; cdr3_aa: ASSEVNGEYEQY
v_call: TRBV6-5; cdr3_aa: ASSRRDRGVTGYT
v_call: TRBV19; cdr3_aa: ASSIVGTGYGYT
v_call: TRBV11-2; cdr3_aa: ASSLALSYSYEQY
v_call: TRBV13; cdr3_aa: ASSSYFAYEQY
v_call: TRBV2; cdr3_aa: ASSGDRTNEKLF
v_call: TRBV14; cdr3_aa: ASSQVTGQSPLH
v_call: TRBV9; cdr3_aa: ASSATTGGLYEQY
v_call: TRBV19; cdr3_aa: ASTPRSGGALNEQF